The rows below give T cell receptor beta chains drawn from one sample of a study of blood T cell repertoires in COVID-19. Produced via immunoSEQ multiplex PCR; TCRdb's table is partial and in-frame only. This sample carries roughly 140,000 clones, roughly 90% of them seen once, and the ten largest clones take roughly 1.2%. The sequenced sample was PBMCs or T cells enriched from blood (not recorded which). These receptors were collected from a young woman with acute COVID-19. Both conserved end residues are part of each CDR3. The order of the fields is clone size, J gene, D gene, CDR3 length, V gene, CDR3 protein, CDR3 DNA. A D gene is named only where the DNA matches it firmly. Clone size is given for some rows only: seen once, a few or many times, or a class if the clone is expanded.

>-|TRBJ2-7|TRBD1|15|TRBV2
CASRMGQGGSYEQYF
TGTGCCAGCAGAATGGGACAGGGAGGATCCTACGAGCAGTACTTC
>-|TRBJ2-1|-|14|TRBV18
CASSPAGFANEQFF
TGTGCCAGCTCACCAGCAGGATTTGCTAATGAGCAGTTCTTC
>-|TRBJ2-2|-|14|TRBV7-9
CASSYGELVGELFF
TGTGCCAGCAGCTATGGAGAACTGGTCGGGGAGCTGTTTTTT
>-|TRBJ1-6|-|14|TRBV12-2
CASLGALKCSPLHF
TGTGCAAGTCTGGGGGCCTTAAAATGTTCACCCCTCCACTTT
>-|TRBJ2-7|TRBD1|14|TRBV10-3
CAIRAGTGGYEQYF
TGTGCCATCAGAGCCGGGACAGGGGGCTACGAGCAGTACTTC
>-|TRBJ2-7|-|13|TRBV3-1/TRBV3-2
CASSEGLSYEQYF
TGTGCCAGCAGCGAGGGACTCTCATACGAGCAGTACTTC
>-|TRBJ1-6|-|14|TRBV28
CASSLSVVNSPLHF
TGTGCCAGCAGTTTATCAGTTGTGAATTCACCCCTCCACTTT
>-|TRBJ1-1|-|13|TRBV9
CASSVRGNTEAFF
TGTGCCAGCAGCGTAAGGGGGAACACTGAAGCTTTCTTT
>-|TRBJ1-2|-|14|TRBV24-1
CATSDWADPYGYTF
TGTGCCACCAGTGATTGGGCAGACCCGTATGGCTACACCTTC
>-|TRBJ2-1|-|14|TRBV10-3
CAISERDSYNEQFF
TGTGCCATCAGTGAGCGGGACTCCTACAATGAGCAGTTCTTC
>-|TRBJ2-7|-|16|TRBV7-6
CASSPRSAGISYEQYF
TGTGCCAGCAGCCCTAGGTCGGCGGGGATCTCCTACGAGCAGTACTTC
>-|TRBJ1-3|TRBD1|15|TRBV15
CATSTGTGGRNTIYF
TGTGCCACCAGCACCGGGACAGGGGGCAGAAACACCATATATTTT
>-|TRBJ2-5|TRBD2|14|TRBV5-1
CASSFASGQETQYF
TGCGCCAGCAGCTTTGCTAGCGGGCAAGAGACCCAGTACTTC
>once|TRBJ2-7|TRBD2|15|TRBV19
CASSMWSSGTPEQYF
TGTGCCAGTAGTATGTGGTCCAGCGGGACCCCCGAGCAGTACTTC
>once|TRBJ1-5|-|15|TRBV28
CASSLPGSGNQPQHF
TGTGCCAGCAGTTTGCCGGGGTCCGGCAATCAGCCCCAGCATTTT
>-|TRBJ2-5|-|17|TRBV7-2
CASSLYGRAGRQETQYF
TGTGCCAGCAGCTTATACGGCCGGGCGGGGCGACAAGAGACCCAGTACTTC
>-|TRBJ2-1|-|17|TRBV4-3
CASSQGARGGSENEQFF
TGCGCCAGCAGCCAGGGCGCAAGGGGGGGATCGGAAAATGAGCAGTTCTTC
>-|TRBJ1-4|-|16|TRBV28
CASSSSGGMGRLKLFF
TGTGCCAGCAGTTCAAGCGGGGGTATGGGGAGACTAAAACTGTTTTTT
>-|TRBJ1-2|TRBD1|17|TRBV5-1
CASSLIVRGVWVFGYTF
TGCGCCAGCAGCTTGATTGTCAGGGGGGTTTGGGTCTTTGGCTACACCTTC
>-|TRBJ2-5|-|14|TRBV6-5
CASSYGGAWETQYF
TGTGCCAGCAGTTACGGCGGGGCATGGGAGACCCAGTACTTC